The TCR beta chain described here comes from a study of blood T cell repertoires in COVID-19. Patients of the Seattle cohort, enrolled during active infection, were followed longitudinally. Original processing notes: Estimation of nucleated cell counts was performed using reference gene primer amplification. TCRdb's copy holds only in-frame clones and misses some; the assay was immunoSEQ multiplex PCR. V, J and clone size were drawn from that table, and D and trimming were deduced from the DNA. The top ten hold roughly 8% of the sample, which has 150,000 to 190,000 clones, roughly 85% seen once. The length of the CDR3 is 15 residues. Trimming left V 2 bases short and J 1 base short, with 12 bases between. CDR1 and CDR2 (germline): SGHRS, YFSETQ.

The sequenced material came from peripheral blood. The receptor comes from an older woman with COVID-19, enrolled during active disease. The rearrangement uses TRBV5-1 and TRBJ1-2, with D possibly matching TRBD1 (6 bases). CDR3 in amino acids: CASSFDRTVNYGYTF. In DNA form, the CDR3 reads TGCGCCAGCAGCTTTGATAGGACAGTTAACTATGGCTACACCTTC.